The 32 T cell receptor beta chains listed next were all sequenced from one sample in a study of beta chain features in type 1 diabetes. General study findings and limits: Across all four CD4+ subsets, people with type 1 diabetes showed modestly shorter TCRB CDR3s.

These receptors' targets are unknown. Since all of the isolated RNA was reverse transcribed, expressed TCRB transcripts were what got sequenced. This table comes from immunoSEQ multiplex PCR, and its TCRdb copy is limited to in-frame clones, with some not included. The table includes approximately 730,000 clones, about an eighth detected once. The specimen sequenced was naive CD4+ T cells from blood. These receptors originate from a man between 18 and 35 years old with type 1 diabetes.

The V call is TRBV5-4, the J call TRBJ2-7; possibly TRBD2 for D (6 bases). The CDR3 contains 12 residues. V lost 9 bases and J 0 bases, leaving 10 bases between the germline ends. Per germline, CDR1 SGHNT and CDR2 YYREEE (reference sequence). The CDR3 reads CATRGFSYEQYF. Written as DNA, the CDR3 is TGTGCCACGCGGGGATTCTCCTACGAGCAGTACTTC.

The chain has TRBV6-1 and TRBJ2-7; 11 nucleotides agree with TRBD2. The V segment lost 4 bases and the J segment 1 base; nucleotides outside the gene matches: 9. Germline CDR1 is MNHNS and CDR2 is SASEGT. The CDR3 is 17 amino acids. Written as DNA, the CDR3 is TGTGCCAGCAGTGGGAGGGACTCTAGCGGGGGGTCCTACGAGCAGTACTTC. Translated, it gives CASSGRDSSGGSYEQYF.

Turning to this clone: This specimen includes other DNA sequences encoding the same CDR3. The V call is TRBV18, the J call TRBJ2-7; 8 positions match TRBD1. The V and J ends lost 3 bases and 2 bases, in that order; junction bases with no gene match: 3. Looked up from germline, CDR1 is KGHSH and CDR2 is LQKENI. CDR3 length equals 14 residues. Here the CDR3 DNA reads TGTGCCAGCTCACCCGGGACAGGCACCTACGAGCAGTACTTC. Its translation is CASSPGTGTYEQYF.

The chain recombines TRBV10-3 with TRBJ1-2; D is uncertain. There are 13 residues in the CDR3. The germline CDR1 and CDR2 sequences are ENHRY and SYGVKD. The germline V and J ends were trimmed by 7 bases and 1 base, with 10 bases remaining between them. CDR3 nucleotide sequence: TGTGCCATCACCCTGACCGTTAACTATGGCTACACCTTC. Its translation: CAITLTVNYGYTF.

V is TRBV30 and J is TRBJ2-7; 7 bases agree with TRBD1. Germline V gives CDR1 GTSNPN, CDR2 SVGIG (reference sequence). Germline trimming cut 0 bases from V and 4 bases from J; bases unmatched to any gene: 9. The CDR3 has 15 amino acids. The DNA for the CDR3 is TGTGCCTGGAGTGTTTGGGGCAGGGGGAAATACGAGCAGTACTTC. Its protein is CAWSVWGRGKYEQYF. Drawing the rest from reference TRBV30 and TRBJ2-7, the complete variable domain is SQTIHQWPATLVQPVGSPLSLECTVEGTSNPNLYWYRQAAGRGLQLLFYSVGIGQISSEVPQNLSASRPQDRQFILSSKKLLLSDSGFYLCAWSVWGRGKYEQYFGPGTRLTVT.

The CDR3 DNA reads as TGTGCCAGCAGTCTCGGACAGGGTAACACCATATATTTT. Its translation is CASSLGQGNTIYF. The rearrangement uses TRBV13 and TRBJ1-3; TRBD1 agrees at 8 bases. The V gene end was trimmed by 6 bases and the J gene end by 7 bases; junction bases not matched to a gene: 5. CDR1 is PRHDT and CDR2 is FYEKMQ in the germline V gene (reference sequence). This CDR3 is built from 13 residues.

This clone occurred a few times. This chain links TRBV19 with TRBJ2-3; tentatively, D is TRBD1 (6 bases). Germline V lookup: CDR1 LNHDA, CDR2 SQIVND (reference sequence). Trimming removed 1 base from V and 6 bases from J, with 14 bases in between. This CDR3 has 15 residues. Here the CDR3 reads CASSIGTGNVDTQYF. The CDR3 DNA reads as TGTGCCAGTAGTATAGGCACAGGGAACGTCGATACGCAGTATTTT.

This rearrangement joins TRBV7-9 to TRBJ1-2; D not resolved. CDR1 SEHNR and CDR2 FQNEAQ come from the germline V gene (reference sequence). The V end lost 9 bases, the J end lost 0 bases, and 5 bases lay between the germline ends. The CDR3 has 11 amino acids. This CDR3 reads CASGANYGYTF. CDR3 DNA: TGTGCCAGTGGTGCTAACTATGGCTACACCTTC. The variable domain in full, with the rest retrieved from reference TRBV7-9 and TRBJ1-2, is DTGVSQNPRHKITKRGQNVTFRCDPISEHNRLYWYRQTLGQGPEFLTYFQNEAQLEKSRLLSDRFSAERPKGSFSTLEIQRTEQGDSAMYLCASGANYGYTFGSGTRLTVV.

This clone has a handful of counts. This chain joins TRBV7-9 and TRBJ1-1, with 8 positions matching TRBD1. The CDR3 runs 14 residues. Trimming at V came to 5 bases and at J to 2 bases, leaving 4 bases not matched to a gene. The V gene's germline CDR1 is SEHNR and CDR2 FQNEAQ (reference sequence). Written as DNA, the CDR3 is TGTGCCAGCAGCCCACAGGGGGTTAACACTGAAGCTTTCTTT. It encodes CASSPQGVNTEAFF.

As concerns this clone: Other nucleotide sequences in the sample specify the same CDR3. The chain joins TRBV7-2 to TRBJ1-2; no definite D call. The germline gives CDR1 SGHTA, CDR2 FQGNSA. The CDR3 runs 14 residues. Trimming left V 1 base short and J 2 bases short, with 8 bases between. In nucleotides, the CDR3 is TGTGCCAGCAGCTTAGGCCCTGGGAACTATGGCTACACCTTC. Translation: CASSLGPGNYGYTF.

This clone occurred a few times. The chain joins TRBV27 to TRBJ2-6; D not certain. Germline CDR1 and CDR2: MNHEY and SMNVEV (reference sequence). V shed 2 bases and J shed 4 bases, with 9 bases lying between them. The CDR3 extends over 15 amino acids. The CDR3 here is CASSLRLSGANVLTF. CDR3 coding DNA: TGTGCCAGCAGTTTACGTCTGTCCGGGGCCAACGTCCTGACTTTC. Using reference TRBV27 and TRBJ2-6 for the parts outside the CDR3, the full variable domain is EAQVTQNPRYLITVTGKKLTVTCSQNMNHEYMSWYRQDPGLGLRQIYYSMNVEVTDKGDVPEGYKVSRKEKRNFPLILESPSPNQTSLYFCASSLRLSGANVLTFGAGSRLTVL.

This clone was observed a handful of times. The chain has TRBV6-5 and TRBJ2-5; the D gene could be TRBD1 or TRBD2 (6 bases each). The germline V and J ends were trimmed by 0 bases and 7 bases, with 18 bases remaining between them. In germline, CDR1 is MNHEY, CDR2 SVGAGI. The CDR3 sequence is 16 residues long. CDR3 DNA: TGTGCCAGCAGTTACTCGTCCCCAGGGGACTTCGCGACCCAGTACTTC. It translates to CASSYSSPGDFATQYF.

The gene calls are TRBV29-1 and TRBJ1-1; 9 bases align to TRBD1. V trimming: 8 bases; J trimming: 4 bases; junction bases outside the gene matches: 8. This CDR3 is 13 amino acids long. The V gene's germline CDR1 is SQVTM and CDR2 ANQGSEA. As DNA, the CDR3 is TGCAGCACCCAGACAGGGGGTGGCACTGAAGCTTTCTTT. Protein: CSTQTGGGTEAFF.

The rearrangement joins TRBV7-8 to TRBJ2-5; 7 positions agree with TRBD1. From germline, CDR1 is SGHVS and CDR2 FQNEAQ. V shed 7 bases and J 4 bases; nucleotides not matched to a gene: 9. CDR3 length equals 14 residues. DNA of the CDR3: TGTGCCAGCATCCAAGGGACAGAGGCAGAGACCCAGTACTTC. Encoded protein: CASIQGTEAETQYF.

This clone was observed a few times. This chain uses TRBV21-1 with TRBJ2-7; the listed D gene, TRBD1, was not tested against the DNA. TRBV21-1 is a pseudogene. The CDR3 has 13 residues. CDR3 region: CASTRGRGSEQYF. Here the CDR3 DNA reads TGTGCCAGCACCAGGGGGCGCGGGAGCGAGCAGTACTTC.

There are a few counts of this clone. This sequence joins TRBV28 and TRBJ2-7; 11 bases are a match to TRBD1. CDR1 and CDR2 from the germline V gene are MDHEN and SYDVKM. V gave up 6 bases and J gave up 0 bases; unmatched junction bases: 4. The CDR3 runs 15 residues. The CDR3 DNA reads TGTGCCAGCAGGGGGACAGGGGGAATCTCCTACGAGCAGTACTTC. It encodes CASRGTGGISYEQYF.

V usage is TRBV7-9 and J usage is TRBJ1-1, with D possibly matching TRBD1 (6 bases). Germline V gene data show CDR1 as SEHNR and CDR2 as FQNEAQ (reference sequence). V lost 6 bases and J 2 bases, leaving 7 bases between the germline ends. The CDR3 runs 12 residues. Written as DNA, the CDR3 is TGTGCCAGCAGGGGACATAACACTGAAGCTTTCTTT. Translated, it gives CASRGHNTEAFF.

This clone was observed a handful of times. The chain couples TRBV27 to TRBJ1-1; D call uncertain. Trimming cost V 1 base and J 4 bases, with 7 bases left between them. Germline CDR1 MNHEY, CDR2 SMNVEV (reference sequence). This CDR3 is 13 amino acids long. As DNA, the CDR3 is TGTGCCAGCAGTTTATTAGGTCTCACTGAAGCTTTCTTT. Translation gives CASSLLGLTEAFF.

This clone showed up just a few times. V is TRBV2 and J is TRBJ1-2, with 7 bases fitting TRBD1. The CDR3 consists of 15 residues. The J segment lost 6 bases and the V segment lost 4 bases, leaving 11 bases of the junction unmatched. Germline V CDR1 and CDR2: SNHLY, FYNNEI. CDR3 DNA sequence: TGTGCCAGCAGTGTACGGACAGGTGAAATCGATGGCTACACCTTC. Its translation is CASSVRTGEIDGYTF.

The rearrangement links TRBV9 to TRBJ2-7, with D possibly being TRBD1 (6 bases). Germline V gene sequence: CDR1 SGDLS, CDR2 YYNGEE. V dropped 3 bases and J dropped 0 bases, with 13 bases sitting between them. This CDR3 contains 15 residues. The CDR3 spells CASSATTGSSYEQYF. The CDR3, as DNA: TGTGCCAGCAGCGCAACAACAGGGAGCTCCTACGAGCAGTACTTC.

The V gene is TRBV9, the J gene TRBJ2-6, with a possible D match to TRBD2 (7 bases). The CDR3 runs to 16 residues. The V end was cut by 2 bases, the J end by 2 bases, with 11 bases between. Germline V gives CDR1 SGDLS, CDR2 YYNGEE. The CDR3 is CASSVGGRPGANVLTF. The CDR3 DNA is TGTGCCAGCAGCGTCGGGGGGCGGCCTGGGGCCAACGTCCTGACTTTC. The variable domain in full, with the rest retrieved from reference TRBV9 and TRBJ2-6, is DSGVTQTPKHLITATGQRVTLRCSPRSGDLSVYWYQQSLDQGLQFLIQYYNGEERAKGNILERFSAQQFPDLHSELNLSSLELGDSALYFCASSVGGRPGANVLTFGAGSRLTVL.

The chain uses TRBV6-6 and TRBJ1-6, with TRBD1 identical over 10 bases. Germline trimming cut 6 bases from V and 11 bases from J; bases unmatched to any gene: 4. CDR3 size: 13 residues. Germline CDR1 is MNHNY and CDR2 is SVGAGI (reference sequence). CDR3 in amino acids: CASRGQGSAPLHF. CDR3 nucleotides: TGTGCCAGCAGGGGACAGGGGTCAGCACCCCTCCACTTT.

The chain couples TRBV11-3 to TRBJ2-3, with D uncertain. Germline V gene data show CDR1 as SGHNT and CDR2 as YENEEA. V shed 2 bases and J shed 2 bases, with 8 bases lying between them. There are 14 residues in the CDR3. The CDR3 coding sequence is TGTGCCAGCAGCTTATGGCACTCCACAGATACGCAGTATTTT. This gives the protein CASSLWHSTDTQYF.

This clone was observed a handful of times. This rearrangement joins TRBV27 to TRBJ2-5; 8 bases are shared with TRBD2. J lost 4 bases, V lost 9 bases, and 7 bases had no gene match. The CDR3 has 13 residues. The germline gives CDR1 MNHEY, CDR2 SMNVEV (reference sequence). Here the CDR3 DNA reads TGTGCCAGTTGGACGGGAGGGGGAGAGACCCAGTACTTC. Its translation: CASWTGGGETQYF.

This chain joins TRBV6-1 and TRBJ1-2; no firm D call. V was clipped by 5 bases and J by 8 bases, with 18 bases between them. The CDR3 loop spans 14 amino acids. From germline, CDR1 is MNHNS and CDR2 SASEGT. The CDR3 loop reads CASSRPDRGEGYTF. In DNA form, the CDR3 reads TGTGCCAGCAGTCGACCAGACCGAGGAGAAGGCTACACCTTC.

The chain combines TRBV5-1 with TRBJ1-5; D unresolved. The V gene lost 2 bases and the J gene lost 7 bases, with 10 bases spanning the gap. The germline V gene has CDR1 SGHRS and CDR2 YFSETQ. CDR3 length: 13 residues. CDR3 sequence (DNA): TGCGCCAGCAGCTTCAGACCGGCCCAGCCCCAGCATTTT. Translating gives CASSFRPAQPQHF. The whole variable domain, filled in from reference TRBV5-1 and TRBJ1-5, reads KAGVTQTPRYLIKTRGQQVTLSCSPISGHRSVSWYQQTPGQGLQFLFEYFSETQRNKGNFPGRFSGRQFSNSRSEMNVSTLELGDSALYLCASSFRPAQPQHFGDGTRLSIL.

J is TRBJ2-1 and V is TRBV2, with TRBD2 matching over 7 bases. With V trimmed by 5 bases and J by 9 bases, 4 bases remained unmatched. This CDR3 has 12 amino acids. Germline CDR1 is SNHLY and CDR2 is FYNNEI. The CDR3 coding sequence is TGTGCCAGCAGTCAGGGACTACTTGAGCAGTTCTTC. Translation: CASSQGLLEQFF. The full variable domain, its missing parts supplied by reference TRBV2 and TRBJ2-1, is EPEVTQTPSHQVTQMGQEVILRCVPISNHLYFYWYRQILGQKVEFLVSFYNNEISEKSEIFDDQFSVERPDGSNFTLKIRSTKLEDSAMYFCASSQGLLEQFFGPGTRLTVL.

The chain joins TRBV29-1 to TRBJ2-1; the match to TRBD1 covers 7 bases. Germline CDR1 SQVTM, CDR2 ANQGSEA. This CDR3 has 14 residues. The V gene end was trimmed by 5 bases and the J gene end by 0 bases; junction bases not matched to a gene: 4. The chain's CDR3 is CSVLGQISYNEQFF. The DNA of the CDR3 is TGCAGCGTTCTGGGACAGATCTCCTACAATGAGCAGTTCTTC.

CDR3 region: CSVRGVNEQFF. The CDR3 nucleotides are TGCAGCGTTAGGGGGGTGAATGAGCAGTTCTTC. The chain employs TRBV29-1 and TRBJ2-1, with D possibly being TRBD1 or TRBD2 (6 bases each). This CDR3 is 11 amino acids long. V dropped 5 bases and J dropped 7 bases, with 9 bases sitting between them. In germline, CDR1 is SQVTM, CDR2 ANQGSEA.

In regard to this clone: The junction does not match germline at one end; this may be a read error. J is TRBJ1-4 and V is TRBV4-1; 8 bases are a match to TRBD1. Germline V gives CDR1 MGHRA, CDR2 YSYEKL. The CDR3 runs to 16 residues. In nucleotides, the CDR3 is TGCGCCAGCAGCCAAGCAGGGGGCGCCCAGAATGACAAACTGTTTTTT. Translated: CASSQAGGAQNDKLFF.

This clone appeared a few times. The chain has TRBV7-2 and TRBJ1-5; 9 bases fit TRBD1. Looked up from germline, CDR1 is SGHTA and CDR2 is FQGNSA. CDR3 size: 15 residues. Unmatched junction bases numbered 8, after V lost 5 bases and J lost 6 bases. CDR3 region: CASSPGQGGSQPQHF. The CDR3 DNA is TGTGCCAGCAGCCCGGGACAGGGTGGCAGTCAGCCCCAGCATTTT.

The rearrangement joins TRBV2 to TRBJ1-5; D uncertain. V lost 4 bases to trimming and J lost 6 bases, with 7 bases between them. The CDR3 consists of 12 residues. From germline, CDR1 is SNHLY and CDR2 FYNNEI. CDR3 sequence (DNA): TGTGCCAGCAGTGTGGAGGCTCAGCCCCAGCATTTT. It specifies CASSVEAQPQHF.